The 21 T cell receptor beta chains presented below share a single source sample, sequenced in a study of blood T cell repertoires in COVID-19. Sequencing used immunoSEQ multiplex PCR; TCRdb keeps in-frame clones, though not all of them. The data show under 250,000 clones, about 83% seen once. Specimen: PBMCs or T cells enriched from blood (not recorded which). These receptors were collected from a woman in her fifties or sixties who had been exposed to COVID-19.

The rearrangement uses TRBV21-1 and TRBJ1-5. TRBV21-1 is given as a pseudogene. The CDR3 length is 15 residues. CDR3: CASSKGGGGNQPQHF. The CDR3 bases are TGTGCCAGCAGCAAAGGGGGGGGAGGTAATCAGCCCCAGCATTTT.

The chain uses TRBV25-1 and TRBJ1-2; maybe TRBD1 (5 bases). Germline CDR1 and CDR2: MGHDK and SYGVNS. The CDR3 is made up of 15 amino acids. V lost 0 bases and J lost 5, with 13 bases in between. DNA of the CDR3: TGTGCCAGCAGTGAATATGAGACAGACGATTATGGCTACACCTTC. It is translated as CASSEYETDDYGYTF.

In this sample, this clone turned up once. The CDR3 loop reads CASTMTSGDRNEQFF. The DNA of the CDR3 is TGTGCCAGCACGATGACTAGCGGGGACAGGAATGAGCAGTTCTTC. The chain recombines TRBV2 with TRBJ2-1; 11 bases match TRBD2. Germline CDR1 reads SNHLY; CDR2 reads FYNNEI. The CDR3 covers 15 residues. V lost 7 bases, J lost 7 bases, and 9 bases stayed unmatched.

V gene TRBV6-5 combines with J gene TRBJ1-1; D is possibly TRBD1 (6 bases). Looked up from germline, CDR1 is MNHEY and CDR2 is SVGAGI. The CDR3 spans 14 residues. The V and J ends lost 6 bases and 0 bases respectively, with 11 bases between them. In DNA, the CDR3 is TGTGCCAGCAGGTACGGACAGTTGAACACTGAAGCTTTCTTT. Its translation: CASRYGQLNTEAFF.

CDR3 coding DNA: TGTGCCAGCAGTTTCCTAGCGGGGGCCTACAATGAGCAGTTCTTC. The encoded protein is CASSFLAGAYNEQFF. V gene TRBV6-2 or TRBV6-3 combines with J gene TRBJ2-1, with 10 bases aligning to TRBD2. V dropped 4 bases and J dropped 2; count of bases not matched to a gene: 2. The CDR3 extends over 15 amino acids. Germline assignment: CDR1 MNHEY and CDR2 SVGEGT.

The V gene is TRBV12-3 or TRBV12-4, the J gene TRBJ1-1, with D possibly being TRBD1 (5 bases). With 6 bases removed from V and 10 bases from J, the gap between germline ends came to 15 bases. There are 12 residues in the CDR3. The CDR3 sequence is CASSAGLPTAFF. As DNA, the CDR3 is TGTGCCAGCAGCGCGGGACTTCCGACAGCTTTCTTT.

The V call is TRBV20-1, the J call TRBJ1-4; unclear D gene. The CDR3 runs 17 residues. V lost 3 bases and J 4 bases, leaving 21 bases between the germline ends. Germline V gives CDR1 DFQATT, CDR2 SNEGSKA (reference sequence). The CDR3 bases are TGCAGTGCTAGTGCCCTGACGACGGAGAATATTAATGAAAAACTGTTTTTT. Amino acids: CSASALTTENINEKLFF.

This sequence joins TRBV5-4 and TRBJ2-3; TRBD2 might be the D (6 bases). With 4 bases removed from V and 4 bases from J, the gap between germline ends came to 19 bases. The germline V gene has CDR1 SGHNT and CDR2 YYREEE (reference sequence). This CDR3 contains 16 residues. CDR3 DNA sequence: TGTGCCAGCAGCGCACCTACTAGCCCCAATTCAGATACGCAGTATTTT. This encodes CASSAPTSPNSDTQYF.

V usage is TRBV15 and J usage is TRBJ2-3; D is possibly TRBD2 (5 bases). The CDR3 loop spans 15 amino acids. V was trimmed by 0 bases and J by 7 bases, leaving 14 bases between them. CDR1 and CDR2 (germline): LNHNV, YYDKDF (reference sequence). The CDR3 region has the DNA TGTGCCACCAGCAGAGATCAGAGTAGAGGGAATACGCAGTATTTT. It is translated as CATSRDQSRGNTQYF.

V and J are TRBV3-1 (or the pseudogene TRBV3-2) and TRBJ1-1; unclear D gene. CDR3 length equals 13 residues. Germline V lookup: CDR1 LGHDT, CDR2 YNNKEL (reference sequence). V lost 4 bases, J lost 4 bases, and 10 bases lay in between. The CDR3 nucleotides are TGTGCCAGCAGCCGCGCCGTTGGCACTGAAGCTTTCTTT. Translating it yields CASSRAVGTEAFF.

This chain links TRBV14 with TRBJ1-2; maybe TRBD1 (6 bases). In germline, CDR1 is SGHDN, CDR2 FVKESK. CDR3 size: 13 residues. V was shortened by 0 bases and J by 7 bases, with 9 bases between the two germline ends. The CDR3 DNA reads as TGTGCCAGCAGCCAAGATCAACAGGGTGGCTACACCTTC. It specifies CASSQDQQGGYTF.

This rearrangement joins TRBV5-5 to TRBJ1-2; 8 nucleotides line up with TRBD1. CDR1 SGHKS and CDR2 YYEKEE come from the germline V gene (reference sequence). This CDR3 spans 16 amino acids. V lost 4 bases and J lost 8; bases outside the gene matches: 16. The CDR3 here is CASSATGVGGIKGYTF. In DNA form, the CDR3 reads TGTGCCAGCAGCGCGACAGGGGTAGGAGGAATTAAGGGCTACACCTTC.

The chain couples TRBV5-5 to TRBJ2-7; D call uncertain. CDR3 length: 11 amino acids. V shed 6 bases and J shed 4 bases, with 8 bases lying between them. Germline V gene sequence: CDR1 SGHKS, CDR2 YYEKEE (reference sequence). The CDR3 nucleotides read TGTGCCAGCACCGGTGTTTACGAGCAGTACTTC. Its protein product is CASTGVYEQYF.

The chain joins TRBV28 to TRBJ1-2, with D unclear. This CDR3 region has 13 residues. The germline CDR1 and CDR2 sequences are MDHEN and SYDVKM. V gave up 6 bases and J gave up 8 bases, with 16 bases separating them. The CDR3, as DNA: TGTGCCAGCAGGGCAGATCTTAAGATGGGCTACACCTTC. Translating it yields CASRADLKMGYTF.

This clone has a single count. J is TRBJ2-5 and V is TRBV5-1, with 13 nucleotides matching TRBD2. The germline V gene has CDR1 SGHRS and CDR2 YFSETQ. Germline trimming cut 7 bases from V and 4 bases from J; bases unmatched to any gene: 4. The CDR3 spans 14 residues. This CDR3 reads CASRTSGGGETQYF. The DNA of the CDR3 is TGCGCCAGCCGGACTAGCGGGGGAGGAGAGACCCAGTACTTC.

This chain's CDR3 is CASSVDRNYGYTF. The CDR3 DNA reads as TGTGCCAGCAGTGTAGACAGAAACTATGGCTACACCTTC. V usage is TRBV2 and J usage is TRBJ1-2, with D tentatively TRBD1 (5 bases). CDR1 and CDR2 (germline): SNHLY, FYNNEI. The CDR3 is 13 amino acids. Between the trimmed V and J ends, which lost 4 bases and 2 bases, there was a span of 8 bases.

In regard to this clone: The same CDR3 also results from other DNA sequences found in this sample. The rearrangement joins TRBV7-2 to TRBJ2-1, with D possibly being TRBD2 (6 bases). CDR1 and CDR2 (germline): SGHTA, FQGNSA. CDR3 length: 14 amino acids. Trimming cost V 3 bases and J 0 bases, with 6 bases left between them. The CDR3, as DNA: TGTGCCAGCAGCTTCGGGAGCTCCTACAATGAGCAGTTCTTC. Translating it yields CASSFGSSYNEQFF.

This sequence joins TRBV27 and TRBJ1-4; tentatively, D is TRBD1 (5 bases). The germline gives CDR1 MNHEY, CDR2 SMNVEV (reference sequence). CDR3 length: 16 amino acids. Trimming stripped 5 bases from V and 0 bases from J, with 13 bases between. Here the CDR3 reads CASSRWGGATNEKLFF. The CDR3 DNA is TGTGCCAGCAGTCGATGGGGCGGGGCAACTAATGAAAAACTGTTTTTT.

The CDR3 loop reads CASSLAGVEAFF. The DNA of the CDR3 is TGTGCCAGCAGCTTAGCCGGGGTCGAAGCTTTCTTT. The V and J genes are TRBV7-9 and TRBJ1-1; D unresolved. Germline V gene sequence: CDR1 SEHNR, CDR2 FQNEAQ (reference sequence). V shed 0 bases and J shed 8 bases, with 7 bases lying between them. The CDR3 is 12 amino acids.

The V and J genes are TRBV5-1 and TRBJ1-4; 7 bases are shared with TRBD1. Per the germline V gene, CDR1 is SGHRS and CDR2 is YFSETQ. CDR3 length: 16 residues. Unmatched junction bases numbered 9, after V lost 2 bases and J lost 5 bases. CDR3 sequence (DNA): TGCGCCAGCAGCTTCGACTCGGGACAGCAAAATGAAAAACTGTTTTTT. Residues: CASSFDSGQQNEKLFF.

The chain employs TRBV12-3 or TRBV12-4 and TRBJ1-6; the D gene is possibly TRBD1 (5 bases). V shed 6 bases and J shed 10 bases, with 10 bases lying between them. CDR3 length: 12 residues. CDR3 loop: CASRQGGSPLHF. CDR3 in DNA: TGTGCCAGCAGGCAGGGTGGCTCACCCCTCCACTTT.